The rows below give T cell receptor beta chains drawn from one sample of a study of cytomegalovirus exposure and HLA in healthy donors. Libraries were prepared by immunoSEQ multiplex PCR; TCRdb keeps only in-frame clonotypes and omits some of them. The table shows about 82,000 clones, with approximately 93% occurring only once. Sequenced input: PBMCs. These receptors all stem from a man younger than 30 in good health and CMV-seronegative. The CDR3 runs from the conserved cysteine through the conserved F or W. A D gene is named only where the DNA matches it firmly. Part of the rows lack a size; the others show once, few, many or a class for expanded clones.

j_gene,d_gene,abundance,len,v_gene,CDR3nt,CDR3aa
TRBJ2-1,NA,NA,14,TRBV10-2,TGCGCCAGCAGTGGGCGGTTTAGGCACAATGAGCAGTTCTTC,CASSGRFRHNEQFF
TRBJ2-5,TRBD1,NA,15,TRBV10-1,TGCGCCAGCAGTGAGGGACAGGGGTCCGAAAAGACCCAGTACTTC,CASSEGQGSEKTQYF
TRBJ1-1,TRBD1,NA,16,TRBV9,TGTGCCAGCAGCGTAGAACAGGGGGTGGGGAACACTGAAGCTTTCTTT,CASSVEQGVGNTEAFF
TRBJ1-2,TRBD1,NA,16,TRBV12-5,TGTGCTAGTGGTTTGGGCACTCTTCGGGACAGGGCGGGCTACACCTTC,CASGLGTLRDRAGYTF
TRBJ2-5,NA,NA,14,TRBV9,TGTGCCAGCAGCGGGCGGTACATGGAAGAGACCCAGTACTTC,CASSGRYMEETQYF
TRBJ2-3,TRBD2,NA,15,TRBV11-3,TGTGCCAGCAGCCCCACTCGGGAGGGAACCGATACGCAGTATTTT,CASSPTREGTDTQYF
TRBJ2-5,NA,once,14,TRBV25-1,TGTGCCAGCAGGAGGGGACTGCTGGGGGAGACCCAGTACTTC,CASRRGLLGETQYF
TRBJ1-3,NA,NA,14,TRBV6-1,TGTGCCAGCAGTGTGGGGGGCTCTGGAAACACCATATATTTT,CASSVGGSGNTIYF
TRBJ1-2,TRBD1,NA,15,TRBV11-3,TGTGCCAGCAGCTTAGGACAGGGGGCGCCCTATGGCTACACCTTC,CASSLGQGAPYGYTF
TRBJ2-3,NA,NA,16,TRBV27,TGTGCCAGCAGTACCCCGGTGGAGCGAGAGAGAGATACGCAGTATTTT,CASSTPVERERDTQYF
TRBJ1-2,NA,NA,15,TRBV6-1,TGTGCCAGCAGTGAATGGACGCTCGGGGACTATGGCTACACCTTC,CASSEWTLGDYGYTF
TRBJ2-7,TRBD1,NA,15,TRBV11-3,TGTGCCAGCACCATACGTTCGGGACAGTCCTACGAGCAGTACTTC,CASTIRSGQSYEQYF
TRBJ2-7,NA,NA,12,TRBV10-3,TGTGCCATCAGTGAGGCGGGGTCCGAGCAGTACTTC,CAISEAGSEQYF
TRBJ2-1,NA,NA,15,TRBV7-3,TGTGCCAGCAGCCCCAGACAGAAATCCTACAATGAGCAGTTCTTC,CASSPRQKSYNEQFF
TRBJ2-1,TRBD1,once,16,TRBV5-1,TGCGCCAGCAGCATAGACAGGGGAAGACACGGGAATGAGCAGTTCTTC,CASSIDRGRHGNEQFF
TRBJ2-3,TRBD1,NA,15,TRBV7-7,TGTGCTAGCAGTCGGGACAGTATAAAGTCAGATACGCAGTATTTT,CASSRDSIKSDTQYF
TRBJ1-1,NA,NA,14,TRBV18,TGTGCCAGCTCAGGGGCGGTGATGAACACTGAAGCTTTCTTT,CASSGAVMNTEAFF
TRBJ1-5,TRBD1,NA,18,TRBV4-1,TGCGCCAGCAGCCAAGATCGGGACAGCTGGTATAGCAATCAGCCCCAGCATTTT,CASSQDRDSWYSNQPQHF
TRBJ2-7,NA,NA,13,TRBV7-7,TGTGCTAGCAGTCCAGGGGGGAGGTACGAGCAGTACTTC,CASSPGGRYEQYF
TRBJ2-1,TRBD2,NA,15,TRBV2,TGTGCCAGCAGTGAAACTAGCGCCTCCTACAATGAGCAGTTCTTC,CASSETSASYNEQFF
TRBJ1-2,TRBD1,NA,14,TRBV18,TGTGCCAGCTCAGACAGGGGGCTTAACTATGGCTACACCTTC,CASSDRGLNYGYTF
TRBJ1-1,NA,NA,15,TRBV29-1,TGCAGCGTTGGCCAGGCGCCCCCACGGGGCACTGAAGCTTTCTTT,CSVGQAPPRGTEAFF
TRBJ1-2,NA,NA,15,TRBV19,TGTGCCAGTAGTACTTGGGACTCCATAGGCTATGGCTACACCTTC,CASSTWDSIGYGYTF
TRBJ1-3,TRBD1,NA,15,TRBV29-1,TGCAGCGTCCGGGACAGGGGGCGCGTTGGAAACACCATATATTTT,CSVRDRGRVGNTIYF